This TCR beta chain originates from a study of shared clonotypes between healthy human individuals. Study as a whole: Donors consisted of two women and three men between 18 and 49. Broader study findings: Sharing across a handful of donors was seen in 4% to 6.5% of naive CD4 clonotypes. Enrolling few donors narrowed the genetic and exposure-history diversity that was represented.

V lost 4 bases to trimming and J lost 1 base; unmatched junction nucleotides: 2. From germline, CDR1 is SNHLY and CDR2 FYNNEI. The CDR3 has 15 amino acids. With respect to this clone: The antigen remains undetermined. Other DNA sequences of this sample code for an identical CDR3.

The input for sorted-subset replicate PCRs was approximately 200 ng DNA, tens of thousands of T cell genomes. Data came from immunoSEQ multiplex PCR; TCRdb stores just in-frame clones and leaves some out. The table lists approximately 2.5 million clones, roughly nine tenths of them singletons. This sequence joins TRBV2 and TRBJ2-1; 9 bases match TRBD2. Sequencing input: naive CD4+ T cells sorted from blood. The subset denotes: CD45RA+ positively selected. The TCR originated in a man younger than 35 in good health. CDR3 DNA: TGTGCCAGCAGTGGCGGGAGGGGGTCCTACAATGAGCAGTTCTTC. Its protein is CASSGGRGSYNEQFF.